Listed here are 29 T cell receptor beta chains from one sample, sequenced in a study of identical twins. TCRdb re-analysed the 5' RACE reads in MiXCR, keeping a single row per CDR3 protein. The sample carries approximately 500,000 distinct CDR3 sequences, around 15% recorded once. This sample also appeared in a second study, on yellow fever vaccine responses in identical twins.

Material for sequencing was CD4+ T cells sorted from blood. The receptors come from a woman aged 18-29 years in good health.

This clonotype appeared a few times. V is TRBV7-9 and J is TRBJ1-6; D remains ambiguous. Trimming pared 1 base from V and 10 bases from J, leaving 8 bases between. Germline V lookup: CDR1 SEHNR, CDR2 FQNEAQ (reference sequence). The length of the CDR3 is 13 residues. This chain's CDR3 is CASSLGLWSPLHF. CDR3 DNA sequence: TGTGCCAGCAGCTTAGGATTGTGGTCACCCCTCCACTTT.

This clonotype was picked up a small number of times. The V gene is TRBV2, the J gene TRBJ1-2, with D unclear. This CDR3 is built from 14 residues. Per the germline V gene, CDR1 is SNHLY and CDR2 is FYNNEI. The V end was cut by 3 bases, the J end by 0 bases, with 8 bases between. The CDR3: CASSEDLANYGYTF. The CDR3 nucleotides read TGTGCCAGCAGTGAGGATTTAGCTAACTATGGCTACACCTTC.

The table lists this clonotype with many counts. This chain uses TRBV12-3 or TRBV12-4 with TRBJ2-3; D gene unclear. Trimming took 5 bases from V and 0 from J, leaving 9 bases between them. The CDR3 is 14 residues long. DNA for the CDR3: TGTGCCAGCAGTATATCCGCTAGCACAGATACGCAGTATTTT. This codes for CASSISASTDTQYF.

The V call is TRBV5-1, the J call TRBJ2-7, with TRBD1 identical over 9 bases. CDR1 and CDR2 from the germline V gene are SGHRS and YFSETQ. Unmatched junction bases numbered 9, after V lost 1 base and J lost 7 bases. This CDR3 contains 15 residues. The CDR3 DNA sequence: TGCGCCAGCAGCTTGTATGGACAGGGGTCGGGAGAGCAGTACTTC. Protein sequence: CASSLYGQGSGEQYF.

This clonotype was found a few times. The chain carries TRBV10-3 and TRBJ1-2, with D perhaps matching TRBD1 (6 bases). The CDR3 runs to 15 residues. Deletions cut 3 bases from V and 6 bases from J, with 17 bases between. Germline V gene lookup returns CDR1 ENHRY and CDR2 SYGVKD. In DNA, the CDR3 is TGTGCCATCAGTGATCGGGGATCGGACAGCGATGGCTACACCTTC. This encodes CAISDRGSDSDGYTF.

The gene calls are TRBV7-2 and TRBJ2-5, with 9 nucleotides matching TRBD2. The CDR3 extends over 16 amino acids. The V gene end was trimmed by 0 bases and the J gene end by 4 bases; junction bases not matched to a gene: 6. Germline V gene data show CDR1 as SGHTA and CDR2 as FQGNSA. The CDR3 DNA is TGTGCCAGCAGCTTAGCCTGGCGGGGGGGCGCAGAGACCCAGTACTTC. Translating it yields CASSLAWRGGAETQYF. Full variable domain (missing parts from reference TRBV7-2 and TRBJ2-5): GAGVSQSPSNKVTEKGKDVELRCDPISGHTALYWYRQSLGQGLEFLIYFQGNSAPDKSGLPSDRFSAERTGGSVSTLTIQRTQQEDSAVYLCASSLAWRGGAETQYFGPGTRLLVL.

The CDR3 protein is CASSPQGRGPQHF. The CDR3 nucleotides are TGTGCCAGCAGTCCCCAGGGCCGAGGGCCCCAGCATTTT. The rearrangement links TRBV12-3 or TRBV12-4 to TRBJ1-5, with a weak D call TRBD1 (5 bases). Trimming stripped 5 bases from V and 9 bases from J, with 14 bases between. The CDR3 has 13 amino acids.

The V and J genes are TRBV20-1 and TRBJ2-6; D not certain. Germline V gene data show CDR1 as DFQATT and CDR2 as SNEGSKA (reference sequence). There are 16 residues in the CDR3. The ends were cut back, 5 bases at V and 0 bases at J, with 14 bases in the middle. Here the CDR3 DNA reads TGCAGTGCTCCGTATCCACCCAGCTCTGGGGCCAACGTCCTGACTTTC. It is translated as CSAPYPPSSGANVLTF.

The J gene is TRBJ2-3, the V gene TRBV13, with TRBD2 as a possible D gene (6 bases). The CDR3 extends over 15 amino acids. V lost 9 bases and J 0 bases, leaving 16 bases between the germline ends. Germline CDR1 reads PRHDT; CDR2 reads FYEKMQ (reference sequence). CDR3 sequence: CASRTRAGSTDTQYF. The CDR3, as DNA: TGTGCCAGTAGAACGAGAGCGGGCAGCACAGATACGCAGTATTTT.

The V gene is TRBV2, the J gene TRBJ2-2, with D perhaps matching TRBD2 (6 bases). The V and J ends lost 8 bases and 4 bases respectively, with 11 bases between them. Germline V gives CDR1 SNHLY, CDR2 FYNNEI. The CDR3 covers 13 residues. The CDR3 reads CASQGGGTGELFF. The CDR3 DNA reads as TGTGCCAGCCAGGGAGGTGGCACCGGGGAGCTGTTTTTT.

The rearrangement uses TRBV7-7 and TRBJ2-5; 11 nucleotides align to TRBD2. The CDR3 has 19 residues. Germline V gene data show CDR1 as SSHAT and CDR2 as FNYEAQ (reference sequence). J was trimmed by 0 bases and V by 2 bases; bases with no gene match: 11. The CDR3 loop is CASSLTLAGGGAYQETQYF. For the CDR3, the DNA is TGTGCCAGCAGCTTAACCCTAGCGGGAGGTGGGGCTTACCAAGAGACCCAGTACTTC.

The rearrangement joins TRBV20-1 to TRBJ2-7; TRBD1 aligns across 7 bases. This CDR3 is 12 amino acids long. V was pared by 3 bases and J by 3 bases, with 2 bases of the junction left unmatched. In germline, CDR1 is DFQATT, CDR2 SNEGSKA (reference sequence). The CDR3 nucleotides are TGCAGTGCTAGGGGGGACAGCTACGAGCAGTACGTC. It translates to CSARGDSYEQYV.

The CDR3, as DNA: TGTGCCAGCAGTTTGAAGGGGTTTCCGAACACCGGGGAGCTGTTTTTT. Amino acids: CASSLKGFPNTGELFF. V gene TRBV12-3 or TRBV12-4 combines with J gene TRBJ2-2; possibly TRBD1 for D (5 bases). Deletions cut 3 bases from V and 0 bases from J, with 11 bases between. The CDR3 totals 16 residues.

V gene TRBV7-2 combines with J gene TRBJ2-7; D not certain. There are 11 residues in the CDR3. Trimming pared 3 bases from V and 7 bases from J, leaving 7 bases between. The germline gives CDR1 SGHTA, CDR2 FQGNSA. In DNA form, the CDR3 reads TGTGCCAGCAGCTTCTTGAAGGAGCAGTACGTC. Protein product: CASSFLKEQYV.

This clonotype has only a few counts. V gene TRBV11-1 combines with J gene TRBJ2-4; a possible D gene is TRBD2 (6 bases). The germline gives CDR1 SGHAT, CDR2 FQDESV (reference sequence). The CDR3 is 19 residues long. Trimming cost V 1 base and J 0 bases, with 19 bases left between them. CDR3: CASSLGPATSGLAKNIQYF. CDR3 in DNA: TGTGCCAGCAGCTTAGGCCCCGCGACTAGTGGTTTAGCCAAAAACATTCAGTACTTC.

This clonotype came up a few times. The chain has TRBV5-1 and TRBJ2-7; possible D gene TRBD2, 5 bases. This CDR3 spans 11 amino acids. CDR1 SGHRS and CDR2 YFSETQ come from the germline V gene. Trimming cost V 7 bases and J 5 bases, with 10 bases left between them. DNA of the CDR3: TGCGCCAGCTCCGGGAACCACGAGCAGTACGTC. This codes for CASSGNHEQYV.

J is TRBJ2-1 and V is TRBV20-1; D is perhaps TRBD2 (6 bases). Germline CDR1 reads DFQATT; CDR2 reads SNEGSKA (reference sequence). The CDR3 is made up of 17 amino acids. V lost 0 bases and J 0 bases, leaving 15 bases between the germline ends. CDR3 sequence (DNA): TGCAGTGCTAGAGACGGTGGGGCGGGGAGCTCCTACAATGAGCAGTTCTTC. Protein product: CSARDGGAGSSYNEQFF.

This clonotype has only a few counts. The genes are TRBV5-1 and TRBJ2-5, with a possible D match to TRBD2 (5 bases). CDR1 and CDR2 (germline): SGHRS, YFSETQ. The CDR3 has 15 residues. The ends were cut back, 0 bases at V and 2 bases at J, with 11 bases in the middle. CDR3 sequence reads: CASSLAGNPQETQYF. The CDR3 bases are TGCGCCAGCAGCTTGGCCGGGAATCCTCAAGAGACCCAGTACTTC.

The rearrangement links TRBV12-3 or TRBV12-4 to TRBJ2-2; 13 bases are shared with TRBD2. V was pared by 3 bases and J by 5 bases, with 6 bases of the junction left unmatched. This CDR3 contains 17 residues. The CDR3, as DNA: TGTGCCAGCAGTTTCCCAGGACTAGCGGGAGCGACCGGGGAGCTGTTTTTT. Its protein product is CASSFPGLAGATGELFF.

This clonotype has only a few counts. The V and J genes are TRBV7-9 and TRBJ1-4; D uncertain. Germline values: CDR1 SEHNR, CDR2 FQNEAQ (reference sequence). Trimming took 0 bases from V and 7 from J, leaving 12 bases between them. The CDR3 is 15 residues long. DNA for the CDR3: TGTGCCAGCAGCTTAGCTCACACGGCGTCTGAAAAACTGTTTTTT. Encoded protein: CASSLAHTASEKLFF. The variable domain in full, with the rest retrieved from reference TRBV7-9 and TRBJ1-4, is DTGVSQNPRHKITKRGQNVTFRCDPISEHNRLYWYRQTLGQGPEFLTYFQNEAQLEKSRLLSDRFSAERPKGSFSTLEIQRTEQGDSAMYLCASSLAHTASEKLFFGSGTQLSVL.

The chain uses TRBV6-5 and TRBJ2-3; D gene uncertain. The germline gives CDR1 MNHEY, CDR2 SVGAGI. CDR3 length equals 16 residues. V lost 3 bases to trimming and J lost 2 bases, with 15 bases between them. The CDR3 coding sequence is TGTGCCAGCAGTTATCTTCGGAAACGGCCCACAGATACGCAGTATTTT. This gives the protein CASSYLRKRPTDTQYF.

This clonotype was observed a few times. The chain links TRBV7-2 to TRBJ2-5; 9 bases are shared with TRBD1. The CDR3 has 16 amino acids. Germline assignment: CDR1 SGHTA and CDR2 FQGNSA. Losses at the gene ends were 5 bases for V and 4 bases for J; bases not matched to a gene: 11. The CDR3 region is CASSSRQGVIRETQYF. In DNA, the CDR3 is TGTGCCAGCAGCAGCCGACAGGGGGTGATTCGAGAGACCCAGTACTTC.

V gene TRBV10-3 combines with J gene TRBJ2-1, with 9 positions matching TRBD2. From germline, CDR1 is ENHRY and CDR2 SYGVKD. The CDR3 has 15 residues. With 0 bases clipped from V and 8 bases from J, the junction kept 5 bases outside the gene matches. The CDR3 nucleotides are TGTGCCATCAGTGAGTCGGGACTAGCCTCCGATGAGCAGTTCTTC. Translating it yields CAISESGLASDEQFF.

In DNA, the CDR3 is TGCAGTGCTAGACGAGGGGGCGGGAACACTGAAGCTTTCTTT. Its translation is CSARRGGGNTEAFF. This chain connects TRBV20-1 to TRBJ1-1, with 7 bases aligning to TRBD1. Germline V gives CDR1 DFQATT, CDR2 SNEGSKA (reference sequence). This CDR3 contains 14 residues. V lost 2 bases and J lost 1; bases outside the gene matches: 4.

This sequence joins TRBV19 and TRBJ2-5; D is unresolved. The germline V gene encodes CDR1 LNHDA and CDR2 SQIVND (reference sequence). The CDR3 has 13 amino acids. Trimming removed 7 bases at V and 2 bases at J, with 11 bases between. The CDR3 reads CASNRPGQETQYF. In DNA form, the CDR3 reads TGTGCCAGTAACCGACCCGGACAAGAGACCCAGTACTTC. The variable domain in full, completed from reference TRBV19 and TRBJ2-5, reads DGGITQSPKYLFRKEGQNVTLSCEQNLNHDAMYWYRQDPGQGLRLIYYSQIVNDFQKGDIAEGYSVSREKKESFPLTVTSAQKNPTAFYLCASNRPGQETQYFGPGTRLLVL.

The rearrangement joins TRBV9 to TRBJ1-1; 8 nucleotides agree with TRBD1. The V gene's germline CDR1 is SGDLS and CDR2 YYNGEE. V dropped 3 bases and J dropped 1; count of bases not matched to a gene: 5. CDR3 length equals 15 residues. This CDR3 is CASSARTGPNTEAFF. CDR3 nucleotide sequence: TGTGCCAGCAGCGCACGGACAGGGCCGAACACTGAAGCTTTCTTT.

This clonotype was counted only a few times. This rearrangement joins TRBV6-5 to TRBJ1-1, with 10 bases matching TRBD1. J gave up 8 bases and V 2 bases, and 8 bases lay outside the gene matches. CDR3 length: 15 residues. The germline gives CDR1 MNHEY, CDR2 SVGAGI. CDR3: CASSYPGTGEREAFF. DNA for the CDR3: TGTGCCAGCAGTTACCCCGGGACAGGGGAACGGGAAGCTTTCTTT.

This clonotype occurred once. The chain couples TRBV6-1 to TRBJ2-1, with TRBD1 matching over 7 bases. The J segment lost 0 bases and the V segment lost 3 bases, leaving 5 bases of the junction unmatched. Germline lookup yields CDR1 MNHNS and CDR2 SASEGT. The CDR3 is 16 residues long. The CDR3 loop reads CASSDDRAGSYNEQFF. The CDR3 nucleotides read TGTGCCAGCAGTGATGACAGGGCGGGCTCCTACAATGAGCAGTTCTTC.

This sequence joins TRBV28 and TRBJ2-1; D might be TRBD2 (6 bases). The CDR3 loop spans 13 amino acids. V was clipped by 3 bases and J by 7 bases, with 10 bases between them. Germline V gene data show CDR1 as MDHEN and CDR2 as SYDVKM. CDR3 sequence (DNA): TGTGCCAGCAGTTTTACTAGCTTGAATGAGCAGTTCTTC. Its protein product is CASSFTSLNEQFF.